This T cell receptor (beta chain) was identified in a study of blood T cell repertoires in COVID-19. As for the study in general: Acute and convalescent COVID-19 samples came from the United States, Italy and Spain. The analysed material was cDNA or gDNA that came from T cells, B-cell-depleted T cells, or PBMCs.

Per the original data handling: Amplifying reference gene primers gave estimates of nucleated cell counts. Some clones are missing from TCRdb's copy, which holds only in-frame ones; the method was immunoSEQ multiplex PCR. D and trimming come from the DNA, and the V and J calls and clone size come from that table. Among 130,000 to 150,000 clones listed, roughly 85% were seen once. The CDR3 has 14 residues. V lost 5 bases and J 3 bases, leaving 13 bases between the germline ends. The germline CDR1 and CDR2 sequences are SGHVS and FQNEAQ. This TCR was sampled from a human donor with acute or convalescent COVID-19. The donor label of this sample is uncertain. The rearrangement uses TRBV7-8 and TRBJ2-5; tentative D call: TRBD2 (6 bases). Sequenced input: peripheral blood. CDR3 nucleotides: TGTGCCAGCAGCCATAGAGGAGGGGAAGAGACCCAGTACTTC. Translation: CASSHRGGEETQYF.